This TCR beta chain was retrieved from a study of T-cell reconstitution after alpha-beta-depleted transplantation in children. Germline V gene lookup returns CDR1 SGHRS and CDR2 YFSETQ. The CDR3 is 13 amino acids. Trimming shortened V by 4 bases and J by 5 bases, and 12 bases separated the two germline ends. Remarks on this clonotype: Its target is not known.

Whole-study results and caveats: T-cell numbers and diversity one year post-transplant derived largely from freshly generated T cells. Where alpha-beta T cells came from about two months after transplant was reportedly several hundred expanded graft clones.

Researchers prepared the TCRbeta library using unique molecular identifiers, the study reports. TCRdb redid the calling of the PCR reads with MiXCR, one entry per CDR3 protein. The sample includes fewer than 750,000 distinct CDR3 sequences, roughly 27% of them seen just once. Sequenced here: PBMCs, sampled before TCRalphabeta/CD19-depleted stem cell transplant. The clonotype was recovered from a boy under two years old with Wiskott-Aldrich syndrome, due to receive a stem cell transplant. The V call is TRBV5-1, the J call TRBJ1-1; D call uncertain. The CDR3, as DNA: TGCGCCAGCAGCGCGGAAGGGCGAACTGAAGCTTTCTTT. Residues: CASSAEGRTEAFF.